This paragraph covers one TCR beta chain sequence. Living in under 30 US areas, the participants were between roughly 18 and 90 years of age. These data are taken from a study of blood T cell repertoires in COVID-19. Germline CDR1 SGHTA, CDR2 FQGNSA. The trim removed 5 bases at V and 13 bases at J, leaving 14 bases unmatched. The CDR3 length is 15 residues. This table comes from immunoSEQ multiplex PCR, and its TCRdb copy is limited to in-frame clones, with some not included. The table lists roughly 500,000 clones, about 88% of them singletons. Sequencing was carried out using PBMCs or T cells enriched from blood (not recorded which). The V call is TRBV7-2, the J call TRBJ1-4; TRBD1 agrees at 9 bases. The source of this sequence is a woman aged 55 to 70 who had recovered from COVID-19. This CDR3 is CASSQRGTGWQGLFF. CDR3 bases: TGTGCCAGCAGCCAGAGGGGGACAGGGTGGCAGGGACTGTTTTTT.